Following are 20 T cell receptor beta chains from one sample sequenced in a study of CD4 T cells in relation to SARS-CoV-2 and coronaviruses. Sequencing used immunoSEQ multiplex PCR; TCRdb keeps in-frame clones, though not all of them. The repertoire holds 30,000 to 45,000 clones, with 88% as singletons. Source material: memory CD4+ T cells from PBMCs. The receptors were gathered from an adult with COVID-19.

The rearrangement joins TRBV5-1 to TRBJ2-5; possible D gene TRBD1, 6 bases. Germline CDR1 and CDR2: SGHRS and YFSETQ. Trimming removed 3 bases from V and 2 bases from J, with 14 bases in between. This CDR3 region has 15 residues. The CDR3 sequence: CASSSQGRDQETQYF. The DNA for the CDR3 is TGCGCCAGCAGCTCACAGGGCAGGGATCAAGAGACCCAGTACTTC.

The V and J genes are TRBV5-4 and TRBJ2-1, with a weak D call TRBD1 (6 bases). The CDR3 extends over 13 amino acids. Per the germline V gene, CDR1 is SGHNT and CDR2 is YYREEE (reference sequence). V gave up 0 bases and J gave up 7 bases, with 8 bases separating them. CDR3 loop: CASSLDRVNEQFF. The CDR3 bases are TGTGCCAGCAGCTTGGACAGGGTAAATGAGCAGTTCTTC. The full variable domain, rest sourced from reference TRBV5-4 and TRBJ2-1, is ETGVTQSPTHLIKTRGQQVTLRCSSQSGHNTVSWYQQALGQGPQFIFQYYREEENGRGNFPPRFSGLQFPNYSSELNVNALELDDSALYLCASSLDRVNEQFFGPGTRLTVL.

The chain recombines TRBV7-2 with TRBJ2-7; 11 bases map to TRBD2. The CDR3 is 16 residues long. J gave up 1 base and V 1 base, and 3 bases lay outside the gene matches. Germline loops: CDR1 SGHTA, CDR2 FQGNSA. CDR3 nucleotides: TGTGCCAGCAGCTTAGAGCTAGCGGGGGGTTCCTACGAGCAGTACTTC. Its protein product is CASSLELAGGSYEQYF. Combining the CDR3 with reference TRBV7-2 and TRBJ2-7 gives the whole variable domain GAGVSQSPSNKVTEKGKDVELRCDPISGHTALYWYRQSLGQGLEFLIYFQGNSAPDKSGLPSDRFSAERTGGSVSTLTIQRTQQEDSAVYLCASSLELAGGSYEQYFGPGTRLTVT.

This clone was seen once. This sequence joins TRBV19 and TRBJ1-5; D is perhaps TRBD1 (6 bases). From germline, CDR1 is LNHDA and CDR2 SQIVND (reference sequence). CDR3 length: 14 amino acids. V lost 8 bases, J lost 7 bases, and 18 bases lay in between. CDR3: CASCRGAPGQPQHF. The CDR3 DNA reads as TGTGCCAGTTGTCGGGGGGCGCCGGGACAGCCCCAGCATTTT.

The V and J genes are TRBV2 and TRBJ1-5; 8 bases line up with TRBD1. The CDR3 contains 16 residues. V lost 6 bases to trimming and J lost 2 bases; unmatched junction nucleotides: 9. Germline assignment: CDR1 SNHLY and CDR2 FYNNEI. The CDR3: CASRGTTGGGNQPQHF. DNA for the CDR3: TGTGCCAGCAGGGGGACCACAGGGGGGGGCAATCAGCCCCAGCATTTT.

The chain combines TRBV6-5 with TRBJ1-1, with D perhaps matching TRBD1 (6 bases). Trimming pared 0 bases from V and 5 bases from J, leaving 16 bases between. Germline V gene data show CDR1 as MNHEY and CDR2 as SVGAGI. CDR3 length: 16 amino acids. The CDR3 is CASSYSIIQGWTEAFF. In DNA form, the CDR3 reads TGTGCCAGCAGTTACTCGATTATTCAGGGGTGGACTGAAGCTTTCTTT.

The CDR3 sequence: CASAPRTGKNNEQFF. Here the CDR3 DNA reads TGTGCCAGCGCGCCGAGGACTGGGAAGAACAATGAGCAGTTCTTC. The chain uses TRBV9 and TRBJ2-1, with a weak D call TRBD2 (5 bases). This CDR3 has 15 amino acids. V gave up 7 bases and J gave up 5 bases, with 19 bases separating them. Germline CDR1 and CDR2: SGDLS and YYNGEE.

V gene TRBV15 combines with J gene TRBJ2-6; no clear D. V lost 1 base and J lost 0, with 25 bases in between. The CDR3 contains 22 residues. Germline V gene lookup returns CDR1 LNHNV and CDR2 YYDKDF (reference sequence). The CDR3 protein is CATSRGFVGSGPSLSGANVLTF. In nucleotides, the CDR3 is TGTGCCACCAGCAGAGGTTTCGTGGGTAGTGGGCCATCTCTCTCTGGGGCCAACGTCCTGACTTTC.

The chain uses TRBV11-1 and TRBJ2-7, with 9 nucleotides matching TRBD1. The CDR3 is 15 amino acids. Germline V gene data show CDR1 as SGHAT and CDR2 as FQDESV (reference sequence). V dropped 1 base and J dropped 1; count of bases not matched to a gene: 2. Written as DNA, the CDR3 is TGTGCCAGCAGCTTAGTGGGACAGGGATCCTACGAGCAGTACTTC. Protein product: CASSLVGQGSYEQYF.

The chain joins TRBV10-3 to TRBJ1-2; D is undetermined. The length of the CDR3 is 13 residues. The germline gives CDR1 ENHRY, CDR2 SYGVKD. Trimming took 1 base from V and 4 from J, leaving 7 bases between them. The DNA of the CDR3 is TGTGCCATCAGTGAGTTTCCGGGCTATGGCTACACCTTC. Encoded protein: CAISEFPGYGYTF.

This clone was detected once. The chain combines TRBV5-1 with TRBJ2-1; D gene ambiguous. This CDR3 comprises 14 residues. Germline V gives CDR1 SGHRS, CDR2 YFSETQ. Trimming removed 5 bases at V and 3 bases at J, with 12 bases between. Here the CDR3 reads CASSRADFYNEQFF. In nucleotides, the CDR3 is TGCGCCAGCAGTAGGGCAGACTTCTACAATGAGCAGTTCTTC.

This rearrangement joins TRBV12-5 to TRBJ1-3; D might be TRBD1 (5 bases). Trimming left V 7 bases short and J 0 bases short, with 16 bases between. Germline V gives CDR1 LGHNT, CDR2 FRNRAP. The CDR3 is 16 residues long. Here the CDR3 reads CASARPVGTSGNTIYF. The DNA of the CDR3 is TGTGCTAGTGCCAGGCCAGTCGGGACCTCTGGAAACACCATATATTTT. Complete variable domain (other parts from reference TRBV12-5 and TRBJ1-3): DARVTQTPRHKVTEMGQEVTMRCQPILGHNTVFWYRQTMMQGLELLAYFRNRAPLDDSGMPKDRFSAEMPDATLATLKIQPSEPRDSAVYFCASARPVGTSGNTIYFGEGSWLTVV.

The gene calls are TRBV11-2 and TRBJ1-5, with unresolved D. CDR1 SGHAT and CDR2 FQNNGV come from the germline V gene. V gave up 1 base and J gave up 7 bases, with 8 bases separating them. This CDR3 region has 13 residues. The CDR3, as DNA: TGTGCCAGCAGCTTAGTCGATGGACAGCCCCAGCATTTT. Translation gives CASSLVDGQPQHF.

The chain recombines TRBV5-1 with TRBJ2-2; D remains ambiguous. The V gene lost 0 bases and the J gene lost 6 bases, with 15 bases spanning the gap. The CDR3 covers 16 residues. Germline V CDR1 and CDR2: SGHRS, YFSETQ. The CDR3 DNA is TGCGCCAGCAGCTTGGCCACAAGGGCGATGGCCGGGGAGCTGTTTTTT. Protein product: CASSLATRAMAGELFF.

The chain is built from TRBV7-9 and TRBJ1-3; 9 nucleotides line up with TRBD1. Germline CDR1 SEHNR, CDR2 FQNEAQ (reference sequence). J was trimmed by 3 bases and V by 4 bases; bases with no gene match: 7. CDR3 length: 16 residues. CDR3 DNA sequence: TGTGCCAGCAGCTACGCACAGGGGGCAAGTGGAAACACCATATATTTT. Amino acid sequence: CASSYAQGASGNTIYF.

This chain joins TRBV7-2 and TRBJ2-1, with TRBD1 identical over 8 bases. Germline values: CDR1 SGHTA, CDR2 FQGNSA. V trimming: 5 bases; J trimming: 4 bases; junction bases outside the gene matches: 10. This CDR3 is built from 16 residues. CDR3 bases: TGTGCCAGCAGCAGAGGGACAGGCAAGATATACAATGAGCAGTTCTTC. Translation gives CASSRGTGKIYNEQFF.

The J gene is TRBJ2-1, the V gene TRBV11-3; 9 bases are shared with TRBD1. V gave up 3 bases and J gave up 7 bases; unmatched junction bases: 4. Germline values: CDR1 SGHNT, CDR2 YENEEA. The CDR3 consists of 14 residues. The CDR3 nucleotides are TGTGCCAGCAGCTTTGGACAGGGGTCGAATGAGCAGTTCTTC. Its translation: CASSFGQGSNEQFF. The full variable domain, in which reference TRBV11-3 and TRBJ2-1 provide the parts outside the CDR3, is EAGVVQSPRYKIIEKKQPVAFWCNPISGHNTLYWYLQNLGQGPELLIRYENEEAVDDSQLPKDRFSAERLKGVDSTLKIQPAELGDSAVYLCASSFGQGSNEQFFGPGTRLTVL.

The rearrangement links TRBV6-4 to TRBJ2-2; D is uncertain. Trimming took 0 bases from V and 3 from J, leaving 5 bases between them. Per the germline V gene, CDR1 is MRHNA and CDR2 is SNTAGT. The CDR3 is 14 amino acids. The CDR3 DNA follows: TGTGCCAGCAGTGACTCAGGACACACCGGGGAGCTGTTTTTT. Protein: CASSDSGHTGELFF.

Here the CDR3 reads CASSQLHGISGNTIYF. CDR3 sequence (DNA): TGTGCCAGCAGCCAACTACACGGAATCTCTGGAAACACCATATATTTT. This sequence joins TRBV14 and TRBJ1-3; no clear D. V shed 2 bases and J shed 0 bases, with 11 bases lying between them. The CDR3 runs to 16 residues. Germline V gene lookup returns CDR1 SGHDN and CDR2 FVKESK. Supplemented by reference TRBV14 and TRBJ1-3, the full variable domain reads EAGVTQFPSHSVIEKGQTVTLRCDPISGHDNLYWYRRVMGKEIKFLLHFVKESKQDESGMPNNRFLAERTGGTYSTLKVQPAELEDSGVYFCASSQLHGISGNTIYFGEGSWLTVV.

The rearrangement uses TRBV6-5 and TRBJ1-6; D not resolved. Trimming stripped 2 bases from V and 9 bases from J, with 5 bases between. CDR1 MNHEY and CDR2 SVGAGI come from the germline V gene. The CDR3 has 12 amino acids. DNA for the CDR3: TGTGCCAGCAGTTACGGACCTTCACCCCTCCACTTT. Protein product: CASSYGPSPLHF.